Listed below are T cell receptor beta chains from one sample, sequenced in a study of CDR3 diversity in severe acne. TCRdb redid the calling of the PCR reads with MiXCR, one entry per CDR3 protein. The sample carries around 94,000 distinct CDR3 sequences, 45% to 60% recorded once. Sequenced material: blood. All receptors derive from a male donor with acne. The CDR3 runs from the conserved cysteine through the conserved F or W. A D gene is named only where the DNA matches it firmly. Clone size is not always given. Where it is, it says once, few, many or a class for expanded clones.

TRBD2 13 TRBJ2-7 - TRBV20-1 TGCAGTGCGAATCTAGCGGGAGTCGACGAGCAGTATTTC CSANLAGVDEQYF
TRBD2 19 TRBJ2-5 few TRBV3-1 TGTGCCAGCAGCCAAGCGACTAGCGGGAGATGGAAGTACCAAGAGACCCAGTACTTC CASSQATSGRWKYQETQYF
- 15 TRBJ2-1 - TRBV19 TGTGCCAGTAGTATCTGGGGAAATCAGCGGAATGAGCAGTTCTTC CASSIWGNQRNEQFF
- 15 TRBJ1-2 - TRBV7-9 TGTGCCAGCAGCTTGAGACTCACCCCTAACTACGGCTACACCTTC CASSLRLTPNYGYTF
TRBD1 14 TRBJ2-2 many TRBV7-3 TGTGCCAGCAGCCAGGGGGCGCACACCGGGGAGCTGTTTTTT CASSQGAHTGELFF
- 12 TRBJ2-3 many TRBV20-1 TGCAGCAGCGGGCCCCGCACAGATACGCAGTATTTT CSSGPRTDTQYF
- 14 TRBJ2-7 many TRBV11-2 TGTGCCAGCAGCCCCCCTAGCGCACCCTACGAGCAGTACTTC CASSPPSAPYEQYF
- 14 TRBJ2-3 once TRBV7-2 TGTGCCAGCAGCTTACTCGGTGGCACAGATACGCAGTATTTT CASSLLGGTDTQYF
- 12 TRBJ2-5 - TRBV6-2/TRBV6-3 TGTGCCAGCAGTTGGATCGAGGAGACCCAGTACTTC CASSWIEETQYF
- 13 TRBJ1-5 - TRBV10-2 TGCGCCAGCAGTGAGGAAGGGGATCAGCCCCAGCATTTT CASSEEGDQPQHF
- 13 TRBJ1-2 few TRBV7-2 TGTGCCAGCAGCTTGGGCCCCCCGGATGGCTACACCTTC CASSLGPPDGYTF
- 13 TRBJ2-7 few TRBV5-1 TGCGCCAGCAGCTCTGATTGGACCTACGAGCAGTACTTC CASSSDWTYEQYF
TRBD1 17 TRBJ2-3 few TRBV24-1 TGTGCCACCAGTGAACTTCCGGGACAGGGACCAACAGATACGCAGTATTTT CATSELPGQGPTDTQYF
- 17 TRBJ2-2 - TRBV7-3 TGTGCCAGCAGCTTAAGACTACCAGGGCCGGGCGCCGGGGAGCCGTTTTTT CASSLRLPGPGAGEPFF
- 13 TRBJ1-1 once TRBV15 TGTGCCACCAGCCAATATATTAACACTGAAGCTTTCTTT CATSQYINTEAFF
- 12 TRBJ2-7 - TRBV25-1 TGTGCCAGCAGTTACCTGGGGGGCGAGCAGCACTTC CASSYLGGEQHF
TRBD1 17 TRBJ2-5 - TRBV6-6 TGTGCCAGCAGGGCCACGTACAGGGGAGTATTACCAGAGACCCAGTACTTC CASRATYRGVLPETQYF
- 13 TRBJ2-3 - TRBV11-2 TGTGCCAGCAGCTTATTTGCCACAGATACGCAGTATTTT CASSLFATDTQYF
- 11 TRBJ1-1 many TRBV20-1 TGCAGTGAGGAACAGGGTGGCGTGGCTTTCTTT CSEEQGGVAFF